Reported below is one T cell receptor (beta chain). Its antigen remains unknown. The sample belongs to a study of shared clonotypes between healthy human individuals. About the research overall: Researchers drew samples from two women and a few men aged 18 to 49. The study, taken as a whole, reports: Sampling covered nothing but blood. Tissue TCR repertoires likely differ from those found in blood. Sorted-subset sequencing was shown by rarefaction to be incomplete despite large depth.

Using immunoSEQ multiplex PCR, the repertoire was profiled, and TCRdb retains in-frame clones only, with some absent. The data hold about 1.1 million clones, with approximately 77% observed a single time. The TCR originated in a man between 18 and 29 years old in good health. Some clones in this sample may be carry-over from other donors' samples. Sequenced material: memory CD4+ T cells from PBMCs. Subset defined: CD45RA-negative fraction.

The CDR3 loop reads CASTSPPGTDTQYF. CDR3 DNA: TGTGCCAGCACCTCCCCCCCCGGCACAGATACGCAGTATTTT. The gene calls are TRBV9 and TRBJ2-3; D unresolved. Trimming shortened V by 6 bases and J by 1 base, and 12 bases separated the two germline ends. CDR3 size: 14 residues. Per germline, CDR1 SGDLS and CDR2 YYNGEE.